The 21 T cell receptor beta chains below were found in one sample sequenced in a study of PD-1 blockade in classical Hodgkin lymphoma. Generated by immunoSEQ multiplex PCR, the TCRdb table keeps only in-frame clones and is missing some. Of 27,000 or so clones in the sample, around 72% were seen once. The time point denotes: cycle 4 day 1 (C4D1), after 6 weeks of nivolumab. Brentuximab vedotin exposure varied among the patients, all of whom had relapsed after autologous stem cell transplantation. The source material was peripheral blood mononuclear cells (PBMCs), sampled before the fourth cycle of nivolumab. The receptors derive from a human donor with classical Hodgkin lymphoma.

The gene calls are TRBV19 and TRBJ2-3; weak D call: TRBD1 (6 bases). The CDR3 has 14 amino acids. Trimming stripped 11 bases from V and 2 bases from J, with 17 bases between. Germline V gene sequence: CDR1 LNHDA, CDR2 SQIVND (reference sequence). CDR3 amino acids: CASTPRGFTDTQYF. CDR3 bases: TGTGCCTCCACCCCCAGGGGATTCACAGATACGCAGTATTTT.

This sequence joins TRBV28 and TRBJ1-6; 7 bases agree with TRBD1. Trimming cost V 7 bases and J 10 bases; bases outside gene matches: 16. Germline CDR1 is MDHEN and CDR2 is SYDVKM. The CDR3 runs to 16 residues. CDR3 loop: CASTSGGGRAGSPLHF. The CDR3 DNA sequence: TGTGCCAGCACCTCAGGGGGGGGGCGGGCCGGATCACCCCTCCACTTT.

The chain joins TRBV7-3 to TRBJ2-5, with D perhaps matching TRBD1 (5 bases). CDR1 is SGHTA and CDR2 is FQGTGA in the germline V gene. There are 15 residues in the CDR3. V was trimmed by 3 bases and J by 1 base, leaving 12 bases between them. The chain's CDR3 is CASSLGLASQETQYF. The CDR3 region has the DNA TGTGCCAGCAGCTTGGGGCTGGCGTCCCAAGAGACCCAGTACTTC.

This CDR3 is CASSTSGQVRYNEQFF. DNA for the CDR3: TGTGCCAGTAGTACGTCGGGACAGGTCCGTTACAATGAGCAGTTCTTC. The chain combines TRBV19 with TRBJ2-1; 8 nucleotides agree with TRBD1. V shed 4 bases, J shed 4 bases, and the junction held 9 bases outside the gene matches. Germline CDR1 is LNHDA and CDR2 is SQIVND (reference sequence). The CDR3 consists of 16 residues.

V gene TRBV30 combines with J gene TRBJ1-5; maybe TRBD1 (6 bases). In germline, CDR1 is GTSNPN, CDR2 SVGIG (reference sequence). The CDR3 consists of 14 residues. Trimming took off 5 bases at V and 2 bases at J, with 13 bases between the two ends. The CDR3 nucleotides are TGTGCCTGGGCGATGGGGGCGGGCAATCAGCCCCAGCATTTT. Translating gives CAWAMGAGNQPQHF.

This clone was seen just once. The V call is TRBV9, the J call TRBJ2-2; 8 nucleotides match TRBD2. Germline V gene sequence: CDR1 SGDLS, CDR2 YYNGEE. The CDR3 extends over 16 amino acids. V was pared by 4 bases and J by 5 bases, with 10 bases of the junction left unmatched. Here the CDR3 DNA reads TGTGCCAGCAGCCTCGGGGGGCTAGCGGGTACCGGGGAGCTGTTTTTT. Its protein is CASSLGGLAGTGELFF. Full variable domain (missing parts from reference TRBV9 and TRBJ2-2): DSGVTQTPKHLITATGQRVTLRCSPRSGDLSVYWYQQSLDQGLQFLIQYYNGEERAKGNILERFSAQQFPDLHSELNLSSLELGDSALYFCASSLGGLAGTGELFFGEGSRLTVL.

V usage is TRBV4-3 and J usage is TRBJ1-1; D is undetermined. V was shortened by 3 bases and J by 0 bases, with 11 bases between the two germline ends. The CDR3 has 15 amino acids. Germline V CDR1 and CDR2: LGHNA, YSLEER. This CDR3 is CASSHLAEMNTEAFF. The CDR3 nucleotides read TGCGCCAGCAGCCACCTAGCCGAGATGAACACTGAAGCTTTCTTT.

The chain uses TRBV28 and TRBJ1-2, with 10 bases identical to TRBD1. Per the germline V gene, CDR1 is MDHEN and CDR2 is SYDVKM. CDR3 length equals 16 residues. The junction had 10 bases not matched to a gene; V was cut back by 3 bases and J by 6 bases. DNA of the CDR3: TGTGCCAGCAGTTTGGCCTACCCGGGACAGGGGAATGGCTACACCTTC. As protein: CASSLAYPGQGNGYTF.

V and J are TRBV5-6 and TRBJ2-1; 8 nucleotides align to TRBD2. This CDR3 is 14 amino acids long. V was clipped by 0 bases and J by 5 bases; unmatched bases: 1. The V gene's germline CDR1 is SGHDT and CDR2 YYEEEE. The CDR3 DNA follows: TGTGCCAGCAGCTTGGGACTAGCGCACAATGAGCAGTTCTTC. This sequence encodes CASSLGLAHNEQFF.

This clone was recorded once. This chain uses TRBV27 with TRBJ1-5; D not certain. This CDR3 is 10 amino acids long. V was shortened by 8 bases and J by 4 bases, with 3 bases between the two germline ends. Germline V gene lookup returns CDR1 MNHEY and CDR2 SMNVEV (reference sequence). CDR3 loop: CASVNQPQHF. CDR3 coding DNA: TGTGCCAGCGTTAATCAGCCCCAGCATTTT.

This clone was found once. This chain links TRBV6-5 with TRBJ2-5; 7 nucleotides line up with TRBD2. The V and J ends lost 10 bases and 7 bases, in that order; junction bases with no gene match: 12. Germline V CDR1 and CDR2: MNHEY, SVGAGI. The CDR3 has 13 residues. The CDR3 sequence is CATRDPGLRTQYF. CDR3 sequence (DNA): TGTGCCACCAGGGATCCGGGACTACGGACCCAGTACTTC.

The rearrangement links TRBV30 to TRBJ2-7; 8 positions agree with TRBD1. Looked up from germline, CDR1 is GTSNPN and CDR2 is SVGIG (reference sequence). The CDR3 consists of 15 residues. The junction had 13 bases not matched to a gene; V was cut back by 1 base and J by 8 bases. The CDR3 region has the DNA TGTGCCTGGAGTGAAGGACAGGGTTACCCTACGCAGCAGTACTTC. Translated: CAWSEGQGYPTQQYF.

V gene TRBV6-1 combines with J gene TRBJ2-7, with 8 bases matching TRBD1. The CDR3 is 15 amino acids. Per the germline V gene, CDR1 is MNHNS and CDR2 is SASEGT. J lost 0 bases, V lost 5 bases, and 6 bases had no gene match. The CDR3 is CASSTPGQASYEQYF. The CDR3 DNA is TGTGCCAGCAGTACTCCGGGACAGGCCTCCTACGAGCAGTACTTC.

The V gene is TRBV6-5, the J gene TRBJ2-6; D gene unclear. There are 15 residues in the CDR3. The V gene's germline CDR1 is MNHEY and CDR2 SVGAGI. The germline V and J ends were trimmed by 2 bases and 0 bases, with 5 bases remaining between them. CDR3 residues: CASSYISSGANVLTF. The CDR3 nucleotides are TGTGCCAGCAGTTACATCTCCTCTGGGGCCAACGTCCTGACTTTC.

V gene TRBV29-1 combines with J gene TRBJ1-1, with a tentative D call TRBD1 (5 bases). Germline V CDR1 and CDR2: SQVTM, ANQGSEA. This CDR3 has 12 residues. Trimming took off 7 bases at V and 6 bases at J, with 15 bases between the two ends. The CDR3 DNA sequence: TGCAGCGCGTCAAGGGTGGGGGCTGAAGCTTTCTTT. Translation gives CSASRVGAEAFF.

This chain links TRBV25-1 with TRBJ2-5; 7 nucleotides match TRBD1. The CDR3 is 15 residues long. V shed 3 bases, J shed 2 bases, and the junction held 6 bases outside the gene matches. CDR1 and CDR2 (germline): MGHDK, SYGVNS. CDR3 in amino acids: CASSDRRDRQETQYF. The DNA of the CDR3 is TGTGCCAGCAGTGATCGCCGGGACAGACAAGAGACCCAGTACTTC.

The chain recombines TRBV4-1 with TRBJ2-6, with D perhaps matching TRBD2 (5 bases). V dropped 0 bases and J dropped 0 bases, with 6 bases sitting between them. The CDR3 runs to 16 residues. Germline V CDR1 and CDR2: MGHRA, YSYEKL. CDR3 sequence (DNA): TGCGCCAGCAGCCAAGATAGCGCCTCTGGGGCCAACGTCCTGACTTTC. Translating gives CASSQDSASGANVLTF.

CDR3 nucleotide sequence: TGTGCCAGCAGTTCTAATCAGGGGGCCTTTCCCTACGAGCAGTACTTC. This sequence encodes CASSSNQGAFPYEQYF. This rearrangement joins TRBV28 to TRBJ2-7; TRBD1 aligns across 8 bases. Trimming removed 4 bases from V and 2 bases from J; junction bases left unmatched: 10. CDR3 length equals 16 residues. Germline CDR1 reads MDHEN; CDR2 reads SYDVKM.

V is TRBV14 and J is TRBJ2-1; D may be TRBD2 (5 bases). The CDR3 contains 13 residues. Germline V gives CDR1 SGHDN, CDR2 FVKESK. V was pared by 6 bases and J by 10 bases, with 16 bases between. CDR3 amino acids: CASSQTIPQEQFF. The CDR3, as DNA: TGTGCCAGCAGTCAGACTATTCCTCAGGAGCAGTTCTTC.

This clone was observed a handful of times. The genes are TRBV7-2 and TRBJ1-1; D remains unclear. Germline V lookup: CDR1 SGHTA, CDR2 FQGNSA. V shed 3 bases and J shed 1 base, with 9 bases lying between them. CDR3 length equals 14 residues. CDR3 DNA sequence: TGTGCCAGCAGCTTCGCAGCATCGAACACTGAAGCTTTCTTT. Its translation is CASSFAASNTEAFF.

This clone was detected a few times. The J gene is TRBJ1-1, the V gene TRBV19; 8 bases agree with TRBD1. The V gene's germline CDR1 is LNHDA and CDR2 SQIVND (reference sequence). V lost 6 bases to trimming and J lost 1 base; unmatched junction nucleotides: 4. The CDR3 spans 14 residues. The CDR3 is CASRNDRGNTEAFF. The DNA for the CDR3 is TGTGCCAGTAGAAACGACAGGGGGAACACTGAAGCTTTCTTT. The whole variable domain, filled in from reference TRBV19 and TRBJ1-1, reads DGGITQSPKYLFRKEGQNVTLSCEQNLNHDAMYWYRQDPGQGLRLIYYSQIVNDFQKGDIAEGYSVSREKKESFPLTVTSAQKNPTAFYLCASRNDRGNTEAFFGQGTRLTVV.